This T cell receptor (beta chain) was identified during a study of cytomegalovirus exposure and HLA in healthy donors. PCR involved 60 Vbeta and 13 Jbeta primers. TCRdb's copy holds only in-frame clones and misses some; the assay was immunoSEQ multiplex PCR. The repertoire holds over 150,000 clones, with around 77% as singletons. Study results and caveats: Later analysis suggested most CMV-associated TCR beta chains were HLA-restricted. Links to common viral pathogens appeared, in a later analysis, for several of the most significant clusters.

On this clone itself: Its specificity is not known.

The clonotype comes from a woman aged 50 to 65 in good health and CMV-seropositive. Sequenced material: PBMCs.

CDR3 amino acids: CAISGPGTSSYEQYF. CDR3 bases: TGTGCCATCAGCGGTCCGGGGACAAGCTCCTACGAGCAGTACTTC. The V gene is TRBV10-3, the J gene TRBJ2-7, with D possibly being TRBD1 (6 bases). V lost 6 bases and J 0 bases, leaving 15 bases between the germline ends. Germline CDR1 and CDR2: ENHRY and SYGVKD. This CDR3 contains 15 residues.